This passage covers 5 T cell receptor beta chains from one sample sequenced in a study of blood T cells in healthy people across ages. Using a J-beta primer mix together with a sample-barcoded 5' primer, a second PCR was run for about 6 to 12 cycles. Each CDR3 protein gets one entry after TCRdb re-called the 5' RACE reads with MiXCR. The sample consists of about 1.6 million distinct CDR3 sequences, around 36% of them appearing once. Sequencing was performed on blood. Source of these receptors: a woman under 40 in good health.

J is TRBJ1-1 and V is TRBV18; D gene unclear. V dropped 2 bases and J dropped 2 bases, with 12 bases sitting between them. This CDR3 is built from 15 residues. Looked up from germline, CDR1 is KGHSH and CDR2 is LQKENI. This chain's CDR3 is CASSPEQSRNTEAFF. The DNA for the CDR3 is TGTGCCAGCTCACCAGAACAAAGCCGAAACACTGAAGCTTTCTTT.

This clonotype appeared a single time. V and J are TRBV7-9 and TRBJ2-5; possibly TRBD1 or TRBD2 for D (6 bases each). Germline-derived CDR1 and CDR2 are SEHNR and FQNEAQ (reference sequence). The length of the CDR3 is 16 residues. V dropped 4 bases and J dropped 5 bases, with 20 bases sitting between them. Written as DNA, the CDR3 is TGTGCCAGCAGCTGGCTGGGGGGCCCCCGTGAGGAGACCCAGTACTTC. Amino acid sequence: CASSWLGGPREETQYF. Drawing the rest from reference TRBV7-9 and TRBJ2-5, the complete variable domain is DTGVSQNPRHKITKRGQNVTFRCDPISEHNRLYWYRQTLGQGPEFLTYFQNEAQLEKSRLLSDRFSAERPKGSFSTLEIQRTEQGDSAMYLCASSWLGGPREETQYFGPGTRLLVL.

The CDR3 DNA reads as TGTGCCAGCAAACCCGGGTTAGCCGAGAAGACCCAGTACTTC. This sequence encodes CASKPGLAEKTQYF. The rearrangement links TRBV27 to TRBJ2-5; the D is unclear. The V gene lost 7 bases and the J gene lost 6 bases, with 18 bases spanning the gap. This CDR3 is 14 amino acids long. Germline V gene lookup returns CDR1 MNHEY and CDR2 SMNVEV (reference sequence).

V usage is TRBV4-2 and J usage is TRBJ1-2, with D uncertain. With 2 bases removed from V and 5 bases from J, the gap between germline ends came to 12 bases. From germline, CDR1 is LGHNA and CDR2 YNFKEQ. The CDR3 runs 14 residues. The CDR3 DNA reads TGTGCCAGCAGCCAACAGACCCTGGGGTATGGCTACACCTTC. This translates into CASSQQTLGYGYTF.

V usage is TRBV4-1 and J usage is TRBJ1-4; a weak D match, TRBD1 (6 bases). V dropped 0 bases and J dropped 7 bases, with 15 bases sitting between them. The CDR3 runs 16 residues. Per germline, CDR1 MGHRA and CDR2 YSYEKL. The CDR3 sequence is CASSQDRGGIGEKLFF. DNA of the CDR3: TGCGCCAGCAGCCAAGATCGAGGGGGGATAGGTGAAAAACTGTTTTTT.